Following are 19 T cell receptor beta chains from one sample sequenced in a study of OX40 agonist ivuxolimab in advanced cancers. Assay: immunoSEQ multiplex PCR; the TCRdb copy retains only in-frame clones and omits some. The data hold just under 80,000 clones, with almost 85% observed a single time. The sample here was CD4+ or CD8+ T cells sorted from blood, taken in a trial of the OX40 agonist ivuxolimab. Receptor source: an adult with an advanced solid tumor such as melanoma, head and neck, liver or kidney cancer.

The chain is built from TRBV7-2 and TRBJ1-2; the D is unclear. The CDR3 length is 10 residues. V was shortened by 5 bases and J by 8 bases, with 6 bases between the two germline ends. Germline values: CDR1 SGHTA, CDR2 FQGNSA. The CDR3 reads CASSPPGYTF. The CDR3 nucleotides are TGTGCCAGCAGCCCGCCCGGCTACACCTTC. Based on the CDR3 plus reference TRBV7-2 and TRBJ1-2, the full variable domain is GAGVSQSPSNKVTEKGKDVELRCDPISGHTALYWYRQSLGQGLEFLIYFQGNSAPDKSGLPSDRFSAERTGGSVSTLTIQRTQQEDSAVYLCASSPPGYTFGSGTRLTVV.

This clone was recorded once. The chain carries TRBV11-2 and TRBJ2-7, with 9 bases that match TRBD1. Unmatched junction bases numbered 11, after V lost 6 bases and J lost 5 bases. Germline CDR1 reads SGHAT; CDR2 reads FQNNGV. The CDR3 runs to 15 residues. DNA for the CDR3: TGTGCCAGCAGTCTCTTGCGGGGGACAGGGCACGAGCAGTACTTC. This encodes CASSLLRGTGHEQYF.

The rearrangement links TRBV7-2 to TRBJ1-6; 7 bases agree with TRBD1. CDR1 and CDR2 from the germline V gene are SGHTA and FQGNSA. V was clipped by 2 bases and J by 8 bases; unmatched bases: 0. The CDR3 covers 13 residues. The CDR3 sequence is CASSLQGDSPLHF. For the CDR3, the DNA is TGTGCCAGCAGCTTACAGGGGGATTCACCCCTCCACTTT.

The chain uses TRBV2 and TRBJ2-7, with D unresolved. The CDR3 runs 14 residues. Trimming took off 8 bases at V and 4 bases at J, with 18 bases between the two ends. CDR1 is SNHLY, CDR2 FYNNEI, per germline. CDR3 sequence (DNA): TGTGCCAGCCGAGCAGACTCCTACGCTTACGAGCAGTACTTC. Translating gives CASRADSYAYEQYF.

This chain links TRBV27 with TRBJ1-6; the D gene is possibly TRBD1 (6 bases). V was pared by 2 bases and J by 8 bases, with 10 bases between. The CDR3 covers 14 residues. CDR1 and CDR2 from the germline V gene are MNHEY and SMNVEV (reference sequence). Here the CDR3 reads CASSLGGSDSPLHF. The CDR3, as DNA: TGTGCCAGCAGTTTAGGGGGCTCAGATTCACCCCTCCACTTT.

CDR3 in amino acids: CASSSRPGQGAGAQYF. The CDR3 DNA reads TGTGCCAGCTCATCGCGACCGGGACAGGGAGCAGGTGCCCAGTACTTC. The V and J genes are TRBV18 and TRBJ2-5, with TRBD1 matching over 9 bases. The CDR3 loop spans 16 amino acids. J gave up 9 bases and V 5 bases, and 16 bases lay outside the gene matches. CDR1 KGHSH and CDR2 LQKENI come from the germline V gene.

The chain links TRBV5-6 to TRBJ2-3; D is tentatively TRBD1 or TRBD2 (5 bases each). Trimming took off 3 bases at V and 3 bases at J, with 11 bases between the two ends. Germline V gene lookup returns CDR1 SGHDT and CDR2 YYEEEE. This CDR3 spans 14 amino acids. The CDR3 DNA sequence: TGTGCCAGCAGCTCGGGGCGGTTAACAGATACGCAGTATTTT. Translation gives CASSSGRLTDTQYF.

The V gene is TRBV5-4, the J gene TRBJ2-3; TRBD2 agrees at 14 bases. The CDR3 contains 16 residues. V was pared by 4 bases and J by 4 bases, with 5 bases of the junction left unmatched. CDR1 is SGHNT and CDR2 is YYREEE in the germline V gene (reference sequence). The CDR3 bases are TGTGCCAGCAGCCGGACTAGCGGGGGGAGGGCAGATACGCAGTATTTT. Amino acid sequence: CASSRTSGGRADTQYF.

This chain links TRBV6-5 with TRBJ1-2; possible D gene TRBD1, 6 bases. CDR3 length: 14 amino acids. Germline V lookup: CDR1 MNHEY, CDR2 SVGAGI. Deletions cut 6 bases from V and 8 bases from J, with 19 bases between. The CDR3 DNA sequence: TGTGCCAGCAGCCCCTGGGAGGGGGTAGGGGGCTACACCTTC. The encoded protein is CASSPWEGVGGYTF.

This rearrangement joins TRBV7-9 to TRBJ2-1; TRBD1 agrees at 7 bases. Unmatched junction bases numbered 8, after V lost 5 bases and J lost 4 bases. CDR1 SEHNR and CDR2 FQNEAQ come from the germline V gene (reference sequence). The CDR3 contains 15 residues. CDR3: CASSLTGDSYNEQFF. The CDR3 coding sequence is TGTGCCAGCAGCCTCACCGGGGACAGTTACAATGAGCAGTTCTTC.

The gene calls are TRBV27 and TRBJ2-2, with D maybe TRBD1 (6 bases). Trimming pared 5 bases from V and 5 bases from J, leaving 9 bases between. The length of the CDR3 is 13 residues. In germline, CDR1 is MNHEY, CDR2 SMNVEV (reference sequence). The DNA for the CDR3 is TGTGCCAGCAGTCAGGGGTGGACCGGGGAGCTGTTTTTT. It encodes CASSQGWTGELFF.

The chain uses TRBV18 and TRBJ1-6, with D possibly matching TRBD1 (6 bases). Germline V gene lookup returns CDR1 KGHSH and CDR2 LQKENI. The CDR3 covers 15 residues. Trimming removed 0 bases at V and 10 bases at J, with 13 bases between. The CDR3 spells CASSPPSGHGSPLHF. CDR3 DNA sequence: TGTGCCAGCTCACCACCGTCGGGACACGGCTCACCCCTCCACTTT.

The V and J genes are TRBV15 and TRBJ2-5, with 7 nucleotides matching TRBD1. The CDR3 totals 16 residues. Germline V CDR1 and CDR2: LNHNV, YYDKDF (reference sequence). The ends lost 0 bases at V and 5 bases at J; junction bases unmatched: 9. DNA of the CDR3: TGTGCCACCAGCAGAGATTTTACAGGGGTAAGGGAGACCCAGTACTTC. Translated, it gives CATSRDFTGVRETQYF. The variable domain in full, with the rest retrieved from reference TRBV15 and TRBJ2-5, is DAMVIQNPRYQVTQFGKPVTLSCSQTLNHNVMYWYQQKSSQAPKLLFHYYDKDFNNEADTPDNFQSRRPNTSFCFLDIRSPGLGDTAMYLCATSRDFTGVRETQYFGPGTRLLVL.

This clone has just one count. The V call is TRBV5-6, the J call TRBJ1-3; D is perhaps TRBD1 (5 bases). CDR1 SGHDT and CDR2 YYEEEE come from the germline V gene. The CDR3 is 14 residues long. The V gene lost 4 bases and the J gene lost 2 bases, with 10 bases spanning the gap. The CDR3 region is CASSIGTAGNTIYF. The CDR3 coding sequence is TGTGCCAGCAGCATAGGGACTGCTGGAAACACCATATATTTT. Full variable domain (outside the CDR3, taken from reference TRBV5-6 and TRBJ1-3): DAGVTQSPTHLIKTRGQQVTLRCSPKSGHDTVSWYQQALGQGPQFIFQYYEEEERQRGNFPDRFSGHQFPNYSSELNVNALLLGDSALYLCASSIGTAGNTIYFGEGSWLTVV.

This clone has just one count. The J gene is TRBJ2-3, the V gene TRBV29-1; D is unresolved. The germline CDR1 and CDR2 sequences are SQVTM and ANQGSEA. The CDR3 is 11 residues long. The V gene lost 2 bases and the J gene lost 7 bases, with 7 bases spanning the gap. CDR3 sequence reads: CSVEKGNTQYF. In nucleotides, the CDR3 is TGCAGCGTTGAAAAAGGGAATACGCAGTATTTT.

The chain links TRBV28 to TRBJ2-3; D not resolved. The V gene's germline CDR1 is MDHEN and CDR2 SYDVKM. This CDR3 has 14 residues. The V end lost 5 bases, the J end lost 0 bases, and 9 bases lay between the germline ends. The CDR3 DNA reads TGTGCCAGCAGTCGGTTCCAAAGCACAGATACGCAGTATTTT. Its translation: CASSRFQSTDTQYF.

This clone came up once. This rearrangement joins TRBV6-1 to TRBJ2-5; 7 nucleotides line up with TRBD2. Germline CDR1 reads MNHNS; CDR2 reads SASEGT. This CDR3 contains 15 residues. Germline trimming cut 7 bases from V and 5 bases from J; bases unmatched to any gene: 13. This CDR3 is CASTLRGTSDETQYF. In DNA, the CDR3 is TGTGCCAGCACCCTCAGAGGAACTAGCGATGAGACCCAGTACTTC.

J is TRBJ2-7 and V is TRBV5-1; possibly TRBD1 for D (6 bases). The length of the CDR3 is 14 residues. Trimming cost V 3 bases and J 0 bases, with 10 bases left between them. Germline CDR1 is SGHRS and CDR2 is YFSETQ. CDR3 bases: TGCGCCAGCAGCTCAACAGGGTACTCCTACGAGCAGTACTTC. This encodes CASSSTGYSYEQYF.

V usage is TRBV5-4 and J usage is TRBJ2-1; D is uncertain. Germline V CDR1 and CDR2: SGHNT, YYREEE (reference sequence). The CDR3 length is 13 residues. Trimming removed 0 bases from V and 7 bases from J, with 8 bases in between. CDR3 in DNA: TGTGCCAGCAGCTTGGAAGCCCTGAATGAGCAGTTCTTC. The encoded protein is CASSLEALNEQFF. The full variable domain, rest sourced from reference TRBV5-4 and TRBJ2-1, is ETGVTQSPTHLIKTRGQQVTLRCSSQSGHNTVSWYQQALGQGPQFIFQYYREEENGRGNFPPRFSGLQFPNYSSELNVNALELDDSALYLCASSLEALNEQFFGPGTRLTVL.